This TCR beta chain was sequenced in a study of spatial heterogeneity in lung cancer. Looking at the study overall: Alpha-chain detections were consistently fewer than beta-chain detections among the sequences. Raw sequencing reads included, on average, more than 9.5 appearances of each unique TCR and UMI combination.

The CDR3 has 15 residues. Germline V gene data show CDR1 as SQVTM and CDR2 as ANQGSEA. Trimming removed 7 bases from V and 2 bases from J; junction bases left unmatched: 11. In this sample, this clonotype is medium-sized. MiXCR, applied by TCRdb to the 5' RACE reads, yields one record per CDR3 protein. This sample has about 23,000 distinct CDR3 sequences, with roughly 3% found just once. Time point reported: sample taken at primary tumor resection. Donors were around 70 untreated early-stage non-small cell lung cancer patients. Without sorting, whole RNA was sequenced from tumor, nontumor lung or frozen PBMC.

The rearrangement links TRBV29-1 to TRBJ2-7; 10 positions agree with TRBD2. The sequence was collected from a female donor with early-stage non-small cell lung cancer. The sequenced sample was PBMCs, obtained at surgery. The CDR3 reads CSARVSGRPTYEQYF. In DNA form, the CDR3 reads TGCAGCGCCCGGGTTAGCGGGAGGCCGACCTACGAGCAGTACTTC.